This T cell receptor (beta chain) emerged from a study of CD8+ T cells in alopecia areata. Following extraction, RNA underwent reverse transcription to cDNA, which served as the sequencing template. Sequencing used immunoSEQ multiplex PCR; TCRdb keeps in-frame clones, though not all of them. The table shows around 120,000 clones, with approximately 53% occurring only once. Treatment given: oral pan-JAK inhibitor, 5-10 mg twice daily. Peripheral blood and lesional scalp punch biopsies came from alopecia areata patients. CDR1 is SQVTM, CDR2 ANQGSEA, per germline. Trimming cost V 4 bases and J 11 bases, with 14 bases left between them. There are 11 residues in the CDR3.

The sample was CD4+ T cells sorted from blood, taken at week 4, from a patient treated with tofacitinib. This chain joins TRBV29-1 and TRBJ1-1; possibly TRBD1 for D (5 bases). This TCR was sampled from a human donor with alopecia areata. Here the CDR3 reads CSVGAGGRAFF. The CDR3 DNA sequence: TGCAGCGTTGGAGCCGGGGGGAGGGCTTTCTTT.